This is a list of T cell receptor beta chains from one sample in a study of T-cell memory formation after mild COVID-19. TCRdb redid the calling of the 5' RACE reads with MiXCR, one entry per CDR3 protein. The sample includes roughly 70,000 distinct CDR3 sequences, approximately 15% seen only once; the top ten take about a third. Input material: PBMCs or a T cell subset sorted from them (not recorded which). These receptors were obtained from an adult woman who had mild COVID-19 (a few samples of this study predate the infection). Cell type and time point are not known. CDR3s include the opening cysteine and the closing phenylalanine or tryptophan. The order of the fields is D gene, J gene, clone size, V gene, CDR3 DNA, CDR3 protein. D genes are given only for firm matches. Only some rows state a clone size, as once, few, many or a class for expanded clones.

D gene: .; J gene: TRBJ1-5; clone size: few; V gene: TRBV20-1; CDR3 DNA: TGCAGTGCTAGAGAGAGCGGGGGTGGGCAGCCCCAGCATTTT; CDR3 protein: CSARESGGGQPQHF
D gene: TRBD1; J gene: TRBJ2-5; clone size: few; V gene: TRBV9; CDR3 DNA: TGTGCCAGCAGCCCAGGACAGGGGCTCCGAATTTCAGAGACCCAGTACTTC; CDR3 protein: CASSPGQGLRISETQYF
D gene: TRBD1; J gene: TRBJ2-5; clone size: few; V gene: TRBV15; CDR3 DNA: TGTGCCACCAGCCGCCCAGGACAGGGAATAGAGACCCAGTACTTC; CDR3 protein: CATSRPGQGIETQYF
D gene: TRBD2; J gene: TRBJ2-2; clone size: .; V gene: TRBV20-1; CDR3 DNA: TGCAGTGCTAGAGATGGACTAGCGGGAGGGGCTGGTTTCACCGGGGAGCTGTTTTTT; CDR3 protein: CSARDGLAGGAGFTGELFF
D gene: TRBD2; J gene: TRBJ2-1; clone size: few; V gene: TRBV6-2/TRBV6-3; CDR3 DNA: TGTGCCAGCAGCCTACTAGCGTATGAGCAGTTCTTC; CDR3 protein: CASSLLAYEQFF
D gene: .; J gene: TRBJ2-1; clone size: .; V gene: TRBV12-3/TRBV12-4; CDR3 DNA: TGTGCCAGCAGTTTCGTAGCGGAAAGCTCCTACAATGAGCAGTTCTTC; CDR3 protein: CASSFVAESSYNEQFF
D gene: .; J gene: TRBJ2-7; clone size: .; V gene: TRBV12-3/TRBV12-4; CDR3 DNA: TGTGCCAGCAGTTTTCGGGGGATCTACGAGCAGTACTTC; CDR3 protein: CASSFRGIYEQYF
D gene: TRBD2; J gene: TRBJ2-5; clone size: .; V gene: TRBV7-9; CDR3 DNA: TGTGCCAGCAGCCGGACTAGCGGGAGCGTGACAGAGACCCAGTACTTC; CDR3 protein: CASSRTSGSVTETQYF
D gene: TRBD2; J gene: TRBJ2-1; clone size: many; V gene: TRBV11-2; CDR3 DNA: TGTGCCAGCAGCCCAGGACTAGCGGGGGCCTACAATGAGCAGTTCTTC; CDR3 protein: CASSPGLAGAYNEQFF
D gene: TRBD1; J gene: TRBJ2-7; clone size: .; V gene: TRBV7-7; CDR3 DNA: TGTGCTAGCAGCTCCCTTCCCTCCGGGACAGGGTTCGACGAGCAGTACTTC; CDR3 protein: CASSSLPSGTGFDEQYF
D gene: .; J gene: TRBJ1-2; clone size: .; V gene: TRBV6-2/TRBV6-3; CDR3 DNA: TGTGCCAGCAAAACCCCGCGGTACTATGGCTACACCTTC; CDR3 protein: CASKTPRYYGYTF
D gene: TRBD2; J gene: TRBJ2-3; clone size: few; V gene: TRBV12-3/TRBV12-4; CDR3 DNA: TGTGCCAGCAGCCGTCAACTAGCGGGAGGGCCAGACGATACGCAGTATTTT; CDR3 protein: CASSRQLAGGPDDTQYF
D gene: .; J gene: TRBJ2-7; clone size: .; V gene: TRBV20-1; CDR3 DNA: TGCAGTGCTAGAGGACGGACGCTGAGGTCCTACGAGCAGTACTTC; CDR3 protein: CSARGRTLRSYEQYF
D gene: .; J gene: TRBJ1-5; clone size: .; V gene: TRBV7-9; CDR3 DNA: TGTGCCAGCAGTCTAGAGGCTCCGCCCCAGCATTTT; CDR3 protein: CASSLEAPPQHF
D gene: .; J gene: TRBJ1-6; clone size: .; V gene: TRBV21-1; CDR3 DNA: TGTGCCAGCAGCAAACCGCCGACAGGGACCAATTCACCCCTCCACTTT; CDR3 protein: CASSKPPTGTNSPLHF
D gene: .; J gene: TRBJ2-1; clone size: many; V gene: TRBV15; CDR3 DNA: TGTGCCACCAGCCTCCGGGGGCGTTACAATGAGCAGTTCTTC; CDR3 protein: CATSLRGRYNEQFF
D gene: .; J gene: TRBJ1-5; clone size: few; V gene: TRBV4-3; CDR3 DNA: TGCGCCAGCAGCCAATGGGTTACAGGCGGCAATCAGCCCCAGCATTTT; CDR3 protein: CASSQWVTGGNQPQHF
D gene: .; J gene: TRBJ2-2; clone size: few; V gene: TRBV7-6; CDR3 DNA: TGTGCCAGCAGCTTGTACAGCGGGGAGCTGTTTTTT; CDR3 protein: CASSLYSGELFF
D gene: .; J gene: TRBJ2-1; clone size: .; V gene: TRBV4-1; CDR3 DNA: TGCGCCAGCAGCCAAGAGCTCGGGAGCTCCTACAATGAGCAGTTCTTC; CDR3 protein: CASSQELGSSYNEQFF
D gene: .; J gene: TRBJ2-2; clone size: .; V gene: TRBV7-6; CDR3 DNA: TGTGCCAGCAGAGCAGAAGCGAACACCGGGGAGCTGTTTTTT; CDR3 protein: CASRAEANTGELFF
D gene: .; J gene: TRBJ1-1; clone size: few; V gene: TRBV4-1; CDR3 DNA: TGCGCCAGCAGCCAAGGGGGGCTTGGGGGCACTGAAGCTTTCTTT; CDR3 protein: CASSQGGLGGTEAFF
D gene: TRBD2; J gene: TRBJ2-5; clone size: .; V gene: TRBV7-8; CDR3 DNA: TGTGCCAGCACTCCCCGGGGGAGGGGACTAGCGGTCCAAGAGACCCAGTACTTC; CDR3 protein: CASTPRGRGLAVQETQYF
D gene: .; J gene: TRBJ2-1; clone size: .; V gene: TRBV15; CDR3 DNA: TGTGCCACCAGCAGAGAAAGGGGATGGGATGAGCAGTTCTTC; CDR3 protein: CATSRERGWDEQFF
D gene: .; J gene: TRBJ2-5; clone size: few; V gene: TRBV27; CDR3 DNA: TGTGCCAGCAGTTCTCAGGGTATCGAAGAGACCCAGTACTTC; CDR3 protein: CASSSQGIEETQYF
D gene: .; J gene: TRBJ2-1; clone size: .; V gene: TRBV9; CDR3 DNA: TGTGCCAGCAGGGCGGAAAATGAGCAGTTCTTC; CDR3 protein: CASRAENEQFF
D gene: .; J gene: TRBJ2-1; clone size: many; V gene: TRBV7-9; CDR3 DNA: TGTGCCAGCAGCTCCGGGAAAAATGAGCAGTTCTTC; CDR3 protein: CASSSGKNEQFF
D gene: .; J gene: TRBJ1-2; clone size: .; V gene: TRBV12-3/TRBV12-4; CDR3 DNA: TGTGCCAGCAGCAGGGCAAAGGGGGGTGCGGGATCGGTCTATGGCTACACCTTC; CDR3 protein: CASSRAKGGAGSVYGYTF
D gene: .; J gene: TRBJ2-3; clone size: few; V gene: TRBV12-3/TRBV12-4; CDR3 DNA: TGTGCCAGCAGTTTAGTAGAGGGTTGGACAGATACGCAGTATTTT; CDR3 protein: CASSLVEGWTDTQYF
D gene: .; J gene: TRBJ2-1; clone size: few; V gene: TRBV12-3/TRBV12-4; CDR3 DNA: TGTGCCAGCAGGGAGGGGACAGCGAGCTCCTACAATGAGCAGTTCTTC; CDR3 protein: CASREGTASSYNEQFF
D gene: .; J gene: TRBJ1-1; clone size: .; V gene: TRBV2; CDR3 DNA: TGTGCCAGCAGTGATTGGAGGACTGAAGCTTTCTTT; CDR3 protein: CASSDWRTEAFF
D gene: TRBD1; J gene: TRBJ2-1; clone size: .; V gene: TRBV7-2; CDR3 DNA: TGTGCCAGCAGCACGAACAGGGGTCCCTACAATGAGCAGTTCTTC; CDR3 protein: CASSTNRGPYNEQFF
D gene: .; J gene: TRBJ1-5; clone size: .; V gene: TRBV12-3/TRBV12-4; CDR3 DNA: TGTGCCAGCAGTTATCAGGGGAACAGTCAGCCCCAGCATTTT; CDR3 protein: CASSYQGNSQPQHF
D gene: .; J gene: TRBJ2-1; clone size: few; V gene: TRBV15; CDR3 DNA: TGTGCCACCAGCATGGGCGGGCCCTACAATGAGCAGTTCTTC; CDR3 protein: CATSMGGPYNEQFF
D gene: .; J gene: TRBJ2-7; clone size: .; V gene: TRBV11-2; CDR3 DNA: TGTGCCAGCAGCCCCCCCTACACAGGGTCACACTACGAGCAGTACTTC; CDR3 protein: CASSPPYTGSHYEQYF
D gene: .; J gene: TRBJ2-3; clone size: .; V gene: TRBV6-4; CDR3 DNA: TGTGCCAGCAGTGACTCGGAAGGGGGAACAGATACGCAGTATTTT; CDR3 protein: CASSDSEGGTDTQYF
D gene: TRBD2; J gene: TRBJ2-7; clone size: few; V gene: TRBV2; CDR3 DNA: TGTGCCAGCAGCGACTTCGGGGGGGGTCCCTACGAGCAGTACTTC; CDR3 protein: CASSDFGGGPYEQYF
D gene: .; J gene: TRBJ2-7; clone size: .; V gene: TRBV6-2/TRBV6-3; CDR3 DNA: TGTGCCAGCAGTTACCTGGGGGAGTGGAACGAGCAGTACTTC; CDR3 protein: CASSYLGEWNEQYF
D gene: TRBD2; J gene: TRBJ2-5; clone size: .; V gene: TRBV6-5; CDR3 DNA: TGTGCCAGCAGTTCTAGCGGGCTAGGAGGAGAGACCCAGTACTTC; CDR3 protein: CASSSSGLGGETQYF
D gene: .; J gene: TRBJ2-7; clone size: .; V gene: TRBV20-1; CDR3 DNA: TGCAGTGCGGCCCCTGTTTCTGGGGGCGAGCAGTACTTC; CDR3 protein: CSAAPVSGGEQYF
D gene: .; J gene: TRBJ2-7; clone size: few; V gene: TRBV3-1; CDR3 DNA: TGTGCCAGCAGCAAAGAGGGCGGCTTGAGCTCCTACGAGCAGTACTTC; CDR3 protein: CASSKEGGLSSYEQYF